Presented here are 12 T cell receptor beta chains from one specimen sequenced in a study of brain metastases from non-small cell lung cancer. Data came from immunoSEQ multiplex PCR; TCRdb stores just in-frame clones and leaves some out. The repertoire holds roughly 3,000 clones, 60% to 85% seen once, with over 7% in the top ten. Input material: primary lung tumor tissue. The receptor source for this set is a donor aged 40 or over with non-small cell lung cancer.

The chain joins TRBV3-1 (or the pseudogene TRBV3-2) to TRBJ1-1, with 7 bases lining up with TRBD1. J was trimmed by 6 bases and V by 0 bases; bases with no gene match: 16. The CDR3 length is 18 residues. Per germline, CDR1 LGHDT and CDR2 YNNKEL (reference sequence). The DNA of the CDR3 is TGTGCCAGCAGCCAAGATTGGGATCCTCAGGGGGGGAAGGCTGAAGCTTTCTTT. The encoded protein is CASSQDWDPQGGKAEAFF.

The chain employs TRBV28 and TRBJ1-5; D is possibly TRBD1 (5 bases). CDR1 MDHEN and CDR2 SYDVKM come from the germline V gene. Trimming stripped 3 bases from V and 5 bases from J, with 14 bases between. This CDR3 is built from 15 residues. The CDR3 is CASSLVQGGHQPQHF. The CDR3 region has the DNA TGTGCCAGCAGTTTGGTCCAGGGTGGCCATCAGCCCCAGCATTTT.

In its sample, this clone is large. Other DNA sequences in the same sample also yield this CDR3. The CDR3 DNA is TGTGCCAGCAGCCAAGAGGACAGGGGCGTCCTCTATGGCTACACCTTC. Its translation: CASSQEDRGVLYGYTF. This sequence joins TRBV14 and TRBJ1-2, with 9 bases that match TRBD1. Germline loops: CDR1 SGHDN, CDR2 FVKESK. Trimming removed 0 bases from V and 4 bases from J; junction bases left unmatched: 6. The CDR3 is 16 residues long.

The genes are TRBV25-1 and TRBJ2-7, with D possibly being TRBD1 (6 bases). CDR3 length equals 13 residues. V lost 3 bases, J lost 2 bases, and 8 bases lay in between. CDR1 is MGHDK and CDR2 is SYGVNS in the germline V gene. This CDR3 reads CASSDGQPYEQYF. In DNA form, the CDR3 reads TGTGCCAGCAGTGATGGACAGCCCTACGAGCAGTACTTC.

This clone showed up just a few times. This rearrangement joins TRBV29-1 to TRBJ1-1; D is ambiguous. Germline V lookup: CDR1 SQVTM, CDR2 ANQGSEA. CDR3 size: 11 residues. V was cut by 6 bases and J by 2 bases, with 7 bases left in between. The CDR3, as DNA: TGCAGCGTCATATACAACACTGAAGCTTTCTTT. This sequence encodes CSVIYNTEAFF.

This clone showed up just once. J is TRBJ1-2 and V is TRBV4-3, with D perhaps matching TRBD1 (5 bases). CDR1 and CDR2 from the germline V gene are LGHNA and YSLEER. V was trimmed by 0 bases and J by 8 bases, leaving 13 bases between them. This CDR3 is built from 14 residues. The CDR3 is CASSQEGGFSGYTF. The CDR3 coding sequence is TGCGCCAGCAGCCAAGAGGGGGGTTTTAGCGGCTACACCTTC.

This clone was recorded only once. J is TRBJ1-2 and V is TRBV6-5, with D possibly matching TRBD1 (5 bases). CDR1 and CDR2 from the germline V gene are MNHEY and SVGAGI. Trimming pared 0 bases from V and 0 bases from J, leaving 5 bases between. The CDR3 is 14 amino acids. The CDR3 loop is CASSYSTANYGYTF. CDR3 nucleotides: TGTGCCAGCAGTTACTCGACAGCTAACTATGGCTACACCTTC.

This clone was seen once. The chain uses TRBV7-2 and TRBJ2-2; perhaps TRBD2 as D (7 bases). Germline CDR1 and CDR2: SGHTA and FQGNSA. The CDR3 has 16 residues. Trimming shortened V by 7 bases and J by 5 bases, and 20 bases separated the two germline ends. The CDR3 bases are TGTGCCAGCACTGGGAGGGGGGCGGTTAGGACCGGGGAGCTGTTTTTT. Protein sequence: CASTGRGAVRTGELFF. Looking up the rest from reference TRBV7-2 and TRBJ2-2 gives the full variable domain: GAGVSQSPSNKVTEKGKDVELRCDPISGHTALYWYRQSLGQGLEFLIYFQGNSAPDKSGLPSDRFSAERTGGSVSTLTIQRTQQEDSAVYLCASTGRGAVRTGELFFGEGSRLTVL.

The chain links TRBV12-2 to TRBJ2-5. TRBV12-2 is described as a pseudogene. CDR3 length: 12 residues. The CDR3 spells CASRSQGETQYF. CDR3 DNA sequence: TGTGCAAGTCGCTCACAAGGCGAGACCCAGTACTTC.

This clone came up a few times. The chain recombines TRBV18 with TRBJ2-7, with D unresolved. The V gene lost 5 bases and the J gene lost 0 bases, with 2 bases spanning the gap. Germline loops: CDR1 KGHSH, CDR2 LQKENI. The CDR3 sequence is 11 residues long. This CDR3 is CASSNSYEQYF. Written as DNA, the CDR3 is TGTGCCAGCTCAAACTCCTACGAGCAGTACTTC.

CDR3 DNA sequence: TGTGCCAGCAGCCTGGGACAGCTGAACACCGGGGAGCTGTTTTTT. Its protein product is CASSLGQLNTGELFF. The genes are TRBV7-3 and TRBJ2-2, with 7 bases lining up with TRBD1. With 5 bases clipped from V and 1 base from J, the junction kept 4 bases outside the gene matches. CDR1 and CDR2 from the germline V gene are SGHTA and FQGTGA. CDR3 length: 15 residues.

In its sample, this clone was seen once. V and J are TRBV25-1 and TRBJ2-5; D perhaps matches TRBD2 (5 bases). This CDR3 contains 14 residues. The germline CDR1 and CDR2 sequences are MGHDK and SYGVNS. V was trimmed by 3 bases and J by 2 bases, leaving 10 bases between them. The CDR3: CASSDPLAQETQYF. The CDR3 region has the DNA TGTGCCAGCAGTGACCCTCTAGCACAAGAGACCCAGTACTTC.